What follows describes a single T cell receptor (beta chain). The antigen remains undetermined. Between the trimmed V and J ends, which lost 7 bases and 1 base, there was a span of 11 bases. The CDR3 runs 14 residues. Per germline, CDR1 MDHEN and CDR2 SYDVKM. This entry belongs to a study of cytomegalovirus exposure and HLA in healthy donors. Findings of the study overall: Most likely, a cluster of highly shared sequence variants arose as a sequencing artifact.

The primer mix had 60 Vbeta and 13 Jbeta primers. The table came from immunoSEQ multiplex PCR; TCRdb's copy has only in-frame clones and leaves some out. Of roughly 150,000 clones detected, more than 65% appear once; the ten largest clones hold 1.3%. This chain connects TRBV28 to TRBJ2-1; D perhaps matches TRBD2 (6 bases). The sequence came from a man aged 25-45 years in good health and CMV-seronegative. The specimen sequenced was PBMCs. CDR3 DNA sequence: TGTGCCAGCATCGGAGGGAGGTCCTACAATGAGCAGTTCTTC. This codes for CASIGGRSYNEQFF.